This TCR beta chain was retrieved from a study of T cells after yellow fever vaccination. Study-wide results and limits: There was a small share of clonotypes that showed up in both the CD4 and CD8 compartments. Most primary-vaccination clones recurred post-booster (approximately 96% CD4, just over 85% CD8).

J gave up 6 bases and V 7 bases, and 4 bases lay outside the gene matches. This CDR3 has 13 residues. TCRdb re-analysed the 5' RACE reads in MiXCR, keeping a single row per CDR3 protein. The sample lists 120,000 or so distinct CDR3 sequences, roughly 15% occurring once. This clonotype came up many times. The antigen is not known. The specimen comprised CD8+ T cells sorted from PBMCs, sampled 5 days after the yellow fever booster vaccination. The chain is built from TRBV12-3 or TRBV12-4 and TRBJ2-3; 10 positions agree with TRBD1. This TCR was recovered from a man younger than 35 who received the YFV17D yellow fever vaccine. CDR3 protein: CASTKGQGDTQYF. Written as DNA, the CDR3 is TGTGCCAGCACCAAGGGACAGGGGGATACGCAGTATTTT.